This TCR beta chain appears in the sequencing data of a study of blood T cell repertoires in COVID-19. Study at large: Some COVID-19 samples were acute and others convalescent; all came from the United States, Italy and Spain.

Participants, about 18 to 90 years old, spanned around 25 US areas. TCRdb keeps only in-frame clones here, not all; method: immunoSEQ multiplex PCR. The repertoire holds some 160,000 clones, with roughly 80% as singletons. This CDR3 has 15 amino acids. The ends lost 3 bases at V and 7 bases at J; junction bases unmatched: 5. Germline V gene lookup returns CDR1 SGHTA and CDR2 FQGTGA. The sequenced sample consisted of PBMCs or T cells enriched from blood (not recorded which). V is TRBV7-3 and J is TRBJ2-1; TRBD1 matches 11 bases. The clonotype originates from a woman aged 35 to 49 who had recovered from COVID-19. The CDR3 region is CASSFGTGGPNEQFF. The DNA for the CDR3 is TGTGCCAGCAGCTTCGGGACAGGGGGTCCGAATGAGCAGTTCTTC.